These 10 T cell receptor beta chains were sequenced from one sample in a study of cytomegalovirus exposure and HLA in healthy donors. 60 Vbeta and 13 Jbeta primers were used in PCR. The repertoire was sequenced with immunoSEQ multiplex PCR; TCRdb's copy has only in-frame clones and lacks some. The data show roughly 130,000 clones, less than 75% seen once. Sequences were obtained from PBMCs. All receptors come from a woman aged 40 to 50 in good health and CMV-seropositive.

V gene TRBV4-3 combines with J gene TRBJ1-4; TRBD1 aligns across 9 bases. The CDR3 loop spans 19 amino acids. Germline V gene data show CDR1 as LGHNA and CDR2 as YSLEER. V was clipped by 0 bases and J by 3 bases; unmatched bases: 11. CDR3 sequence: CASSQDGTGRLGPNEKLFF. The CDR3 DNA reads as TGCGCCAGCAGCCAAGATGGGACAGGGCGTCTTGGGCCTAATGAAAAACTGTTTTTT.

The chain is built from TRBV5-1 and TRBJ1-1, with TRBD1 matching 11 bases. J lost 0 bases, V lost 3 bases, and 1 base had no gene match. From germline, CDR1 is SGHRS and CDR2 YFSETQ. The CDR3 contains 15 residues. CDR3 bases: TGCGCCAGCAGCTGGGACAGGGGGGTGAACACTGAAGCTTTCTTT. Translation gives CASSWDRGVNTEAFF.

The chain joins TRBV27 to TRBJ2-2; 8 bases are shared with TRBD1. Germline values: CDR1 MNHEY, CDR2 SMNVEV (reference sequence). The CDR3 has 15 amino acids. The V and J ends lost 5 bases and 6 bases, in that order; junction bases with no gene match: 8. CDR3 in amino acids: CASSHRDRLPGELFF. CDR3 nucleotide sequence: TGTGCCAGCAGTCACAGGGACAGGCTACCCGGGGAGCTGTTTTTT.

V usage is TRBV19 and J usage is TRBJ1-5, with D maybe TRBD1 (5 bases). The CDR3 length is 14 residues. The germline V and J ends were trimmed by 5 bases and 4 bases, with 12 bases remaining between them. The V gene's germline CDR1 is LNHDA and CDR2 SQIVND (reference sequence). The CDR3 DNA sequence: TGTGCCAGTAGTTCAGACAGCTATAATCAGCCCCAGCATTTT. It is translated as CASSSDSYNQPQHF.

This clone was counted a few times. The chain has TRBV7-2 and TRBJ2-2; D ambiguous. This CDR3 is built from 12 residues. The ends were cut back, 2 bases at V and 7 bases at J, with 5 bases in the middle. The germline V gene has CDR1 SGHTA and CDR2 FQGNSA. In nucleotides, the CDR3 is TGTGCCAGCAGCTTACCGGGCGGGGAGCTGTTTTTT. It translates to CASSLPGGELFF.

The DNA for the CDR3 is TGTGCCAGCGTATGGACAGGGGGCTTTGAAGCTTTCTTT. Translated, it gives CASVWTGGFEAFF. The rearrangement joins TRBV11-2 to TRBJ1-1; TRBD1 matches 11 bases. Losses at the gene ends were 8 bases for V and 7 bases for J; bases not matched to a gene: 6. The length of the CDR3 is 13 residues. CDR1 is SGHAT and CDR2 is FQNNGV in the germline V gene.

The chain recombines TRBV9 with TRBJ2-1; the D gene is possibly TRBD2 (5 bases). The CDR3 sequence is 14 residues long. The germline V gene encodes CDR1 SGDLS and CDR2 YYNGEE. The germline V and J ends were trimmed by 2 bases and 9 bases, with 15 bases remaining between them. The CDR3 region is CASSVGWRTGEQFF. The DNA of the CDR3 is TGTGCCAGCAGCGTGGGGTGGAGGACGGGTGAGCAGTTCTTC.

The rearrangement joins TRBV28 to TRBJ2-7; 7 bases line up with TRBD1. Germline V gene sequence: CDR1 MDHEN, CDR2 SYDVKM. The length of the CDR3 is 14 residues. The V gene end was trimmed by 6 bases and the J gene end by 3 bases; junction bases not matched to a gene: 8. The CDR3 loop is CASRTRQGIYEQYF. The CDR3 DNA follows: TGTGCCAGCAGGACCCGACAGGGAATCTACGAGCAGTACTTC.

V is TRBV9 and J is TRBJ2-3; TRBD1 matches at 7 bases. With V trimmed by 0 bases and J by 1 base, 5 bases remained unmatched. CDR1 and CDR2 from the germline V gene are SGDLS and YYNGEE. The CDR3 consists of 16 residues. The CDR3 spells CASSVVTGLGTDTQYF. The CDR3 bases are TGTGCCAGCAGCGTAGTGACAGGGTTGGGCACAGATACGCAGTATTTT.

The chain uses TRBV29-1 and TRBJ1-1; D is possibly TRBD1 (5 bases). Germline V gene sequence: CDR1 SQVTM, CDR2 ANQGSEA. The CDR3 is 14 residues long. The germline V and J ends were trimmed by 4 bases and 0 bases, with 12 bases remaining between them. In nucleotides, the CDR3 is TGCAGCGTTGGCGCAGGGCGCATGAACACTGAAGCTTTCTTT. Its protein product is CSVGAGRMNTEAFF.